The entry that follows covers one TCR beta chain sequence. Which antigen it targets is not known. Base qualities are not provided; no much larger clone lies one nucleotide away. The source of the sample is a study of blood T cell repertoires in COVID-19 (dated by TCRdb to about 2020). About the investigation overall: Samples from collaborators originated in the United States, Italy and Spain and spanned both the acute and convalescent phases of COVID-19. Nearly every sample came with metadata listing a de-identified subject ID, COVID-19 status, age in years and sex. The dataset comprised deeply sampled blood TCRbeta repertoires from subjects exposed to, actively infected with, or recovered from COVID-19. Where available, HLA class I and class II types were obtained from metadata supplied by the sample provider rather than from assay-based typing. The repertoires were released in a freely available public database intended as a resource for research on the immune response to SARS-CoV-2. The prospective study material was composed of cDNA or gDNA derived from T cells, B-cell-depleted T cells, or PBMCs. The samples were drawn from two sources: the first 160 participants of the ongoing ImmuneRACE study, and over 1,000 subjects contributed by 6 global collaborators. What the research found in general, with its limitations: The amount of clinical and demographic metadata varied by source and participant and was provided uncurated.

Collaborating institutions collected whole blood in K2EDTA tubes following their own protocols. For TCRbeta analysis, collaborators shipped samples in one of three forms: frozen whole blood, isolated PBMCs, or DNA extracted from either of those sample types. From the germline V gene, CDR1 is SGHDN and CDR2 is FVKESK. The germline ends are 8 bases apart after V is trimmed by 0 bases and J by 6 bases. The CDR3 numbers 13 residues from cysteine through phenylalanine. The only DNA kept is the CDR3, 39 bases in frame from the first base. TCRbeta CDR3 regions were amplified from genomic DNA by means of the immunoSEQ Assay, a bias-controlled multiplex PCR. As for the original processing: Nucleated cell counts per sample were estimated from amplification of reference gene primers within the assay. To quantify the absolute abundance of each unique TCRbeta CDR3 rearrangement, sequence reads were collapsed and filtered. For each sample, productive Simpson clonality was calculated by taking the square root of Simpson's diversity index across productive rearrangements. Entries here come from immuneACCESS through TCRdb and include only in-frame sequences with V and J called. Some clones fail to appear in such tables; in the studies checked, an unresolved V gene covers under half of the shortfall, and the cause of the remainder is unknown. Clone size and the V and J calls come from that table; the DNA yielded D and trimming. The sample records about 220,000 clones, about nine tenths of which are singletons. The ten most abundant clones make up around 0.72% of the sample.

Sequencing used peripheral blood. The rearrangement joined TRBV14 to TRBJ1-2; no D segment can be confidently identified. The sequence derives from a man aged 40-55 years with acute or convalescent COVID-19. The nucleotide sequence reads TGTGCCAGCAGCCAAGACAACCTAAATGGCTACACCTTC. Its protein reads: CASSQDNLNGYTF.